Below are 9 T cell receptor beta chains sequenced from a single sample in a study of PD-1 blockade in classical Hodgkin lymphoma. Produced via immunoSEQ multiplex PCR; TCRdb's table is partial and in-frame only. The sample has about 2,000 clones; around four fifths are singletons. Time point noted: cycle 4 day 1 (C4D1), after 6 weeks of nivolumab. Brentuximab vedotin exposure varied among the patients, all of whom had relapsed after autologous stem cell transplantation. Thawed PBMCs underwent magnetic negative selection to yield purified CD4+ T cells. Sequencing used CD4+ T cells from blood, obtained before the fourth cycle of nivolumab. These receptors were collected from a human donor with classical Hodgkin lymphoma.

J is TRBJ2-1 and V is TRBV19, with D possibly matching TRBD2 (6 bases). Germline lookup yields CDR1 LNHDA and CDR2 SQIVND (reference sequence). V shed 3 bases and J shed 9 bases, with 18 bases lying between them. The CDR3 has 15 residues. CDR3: CASSITGSVVSEQFF. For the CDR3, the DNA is TGTGCCAGTAGTATTACCGGGAGTGTGGTCTCTGAGCAGTTCTTC.

The CDR3 loop is CASSPQTDQPQHF. The CDR3 bases are TGTGCCAGCAGTCCCCAGACAGATCAGCCCCAGCATTTT. V usage is TRBV27 and J usage is TRBJ1-5; D perhaps matches TRBD1 (5 bases). The CDR3 length is 13 residues. Trimming cost V 5 bases and J 5 bases, with 10 bases left between them. Germline V CDR1 and CDR2: MNHEY, SMNVEV (reference sequence).

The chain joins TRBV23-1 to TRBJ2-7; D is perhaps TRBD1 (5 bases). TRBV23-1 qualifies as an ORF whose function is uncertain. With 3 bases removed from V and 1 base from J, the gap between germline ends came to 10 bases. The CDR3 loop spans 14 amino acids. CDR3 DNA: TGCGCCAGCAGTCAGAAGACAGAGTCCTACGAGCAGTACTTC. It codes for CASSQKTESYEQYF.

CDR3 loop: CASSPTPPGKDLYEQYF. The CDR3 DNA reads TGTGCCAGCAGCCCGACCCCGCCTGGGAAGGACCTGTACGAGCAGTACTTC. The chain is built from TRBV14 and TRBJ2-7, with unresolved D. V gave up 4 bases and J gave up 4 bases, with 23 bases separating them. Per germline, CDR1 SGHDN and CDR2 FVKESK. CDR3 size: 17 residues.

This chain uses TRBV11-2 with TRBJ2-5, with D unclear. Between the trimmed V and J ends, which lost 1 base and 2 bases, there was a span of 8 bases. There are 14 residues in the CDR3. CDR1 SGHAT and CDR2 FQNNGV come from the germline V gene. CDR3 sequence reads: CASSLGNPQETQYF. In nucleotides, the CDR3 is TGTGCCAGCAGCTTAGGAAACCCGCAAGAGACCCAGTACTTC. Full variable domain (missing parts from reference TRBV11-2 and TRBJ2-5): EAGVAQSPRYKIIEKRQSVAFWCNPISGHATLYWYQQILGQGPKLLIQFQNNGVVDDSQLPKDRFSAERLKGVDSTLKIQPAKLEDSAVYLCASSLGNPQETQYFGPGTRLLVL.

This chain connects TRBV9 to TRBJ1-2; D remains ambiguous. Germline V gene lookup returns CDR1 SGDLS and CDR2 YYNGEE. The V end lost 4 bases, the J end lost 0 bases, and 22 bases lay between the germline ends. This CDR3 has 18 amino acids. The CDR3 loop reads CASSPEQELLPTNYGYTF. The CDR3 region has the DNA TGTGCCAGCAGCCCAGAGCAGGAATTACTCCCCACTAACTATGGCTACACCTTC. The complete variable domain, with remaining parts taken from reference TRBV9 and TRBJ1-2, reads DSGVTQTPKHLITATGQRVTLRCSPRSGDLSVYWYQQSLDQGLQFLIQYYNGEERAKGNILERFSAQQFPDLHSELNLSSLELGDSALYFCASSPEQELLPTNYGYTFGSGTRLTVV.

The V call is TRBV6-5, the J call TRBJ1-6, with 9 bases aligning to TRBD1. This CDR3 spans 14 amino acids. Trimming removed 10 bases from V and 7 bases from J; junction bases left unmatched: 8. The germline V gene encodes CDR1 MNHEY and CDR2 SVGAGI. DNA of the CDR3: TGTGCCACGTGGAGGACAGGGGAGAATTCACCCCTCCACTTT. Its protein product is CATWRTGENSPLHF.

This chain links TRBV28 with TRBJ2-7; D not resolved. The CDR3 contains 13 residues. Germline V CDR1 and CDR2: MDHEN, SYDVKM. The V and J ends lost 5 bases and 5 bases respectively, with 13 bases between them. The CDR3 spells CASSPNLLHEQYF. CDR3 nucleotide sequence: TGTGCCAGCAGTCCGAACCTGCTCCACGAGCAGTACTTC.

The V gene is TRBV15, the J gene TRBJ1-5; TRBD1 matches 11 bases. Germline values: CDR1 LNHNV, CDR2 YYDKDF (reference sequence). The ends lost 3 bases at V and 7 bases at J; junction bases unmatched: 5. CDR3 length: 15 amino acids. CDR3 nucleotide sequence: TGTGCCACCAGCAGTTGGACAGGGGGCCGACAGCCCCAGCATTTT. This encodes CATSSWTGGRQPQHF.